The 23 T cell receptor beta chains presented below share a single source sample, sequenced in a study of cytomegalovirus exposure and HLA in healthy donors. Profiling relied on immunoSEQ multiplex PCR, and the TCRdb table lists in-frame clones only, not all of them. Of about 110,000 clones listed, 89% are singletons. Sequencing was performed on PBMCs. These receptors originate from a woman aged 18-29 years in good health and CMV-seronegative.

This chain joins TRBV6-6 and TRBJ1-1; weak D call: TRBD1 (6 bases). The CDR3 extends over 14 amino acids. The V end was cut by 2 bases, the J end by 1 base, with 8 bases between. Germline V gene data show CDR1 as MNHNY and CDR2 as SVGAGI (reference sequence). Here the CDR3 DNA reads TGTGCCAGCAGTTACAACAGGGCGAACACTGAAGCTTTCTTT. It encodes CASSYNRANTEAFF.

The CDR3 DNA reads as TGTGCCAGTAGACCGACAGCAACTAATGAAAAACTGTTTTTT. Translated, it gives CASRPTATNEKLFF. The V and J genes are TRBV19 and TRBJ1-4, with a tentative D call TRBD1 (5 bases). V lost 6 bases to trimming and J lost 0 bases, with 8 bases between them. CDR1 is LNHDA, CDR2 SQIVND, per germline (reference sequence). The CDR3 sequence is 14 residues long.

The CDR3 region is CASGDRVSNQPQHF. The CDR3 nucleotides read TGTGCCAGTGGGGACAGGGTTAGCAATCAGCCCCAGCATTTT. The genes are TRBV19 and TRBJ1-5, with TRBD1 identical over 9 bases. Germline V lookup: CDR1 LNHDA, CDR2 SQIVND (reference sequence). V lost 8 bases to trimming and J lost 0 bases; unmatched junction nucleotides: 2. CDR3 length: 14 residues.

The chain uses TRBV23-1 and TRBJ2-2; TRBD2 agrees at 8 bases. TRBV23-1 is an ORF; its function is uncertain. V was clipped by 6 bases and J by 4 bases; unmatched bases: 10. The CDR3 covers 16 residues. The CDR3 here is CASSPQTSDSTGELFF. The CDR3 coding sequence is TGCGCCAGCAGCCCCCAGACTAGCGACTCCACCGGGGAGCTGTTTTTT.

As regards this clone: One junction end disagrees with the germline gene, perhaps due to a read error. The chain couples TRBV27 to TRBJ2-7, with 7 bases that match TRBD1. The CDR3 spans 13 residues. Germline assignment: CDR1 MNHEY and CDR2 SMNVEV (reference sequence). CDR3 loop: CASSLTGTASFLF. The CDR3 DNA reads TGTGCCAGCAGTCTAACCGGGACAGCTTCTTTTCTCTTC.

The rearrangement links TRBV18 to TRBJ1-2; D is unresolved. This CDR3 is 13 amino acids long. Trimming left V 5 bases short and J 8 bases short, with 15 bases between. The germline CDR1 and CDR2 sequences are KGHSH and LQKENI. CDR3 region: CASSSNEGGGYTF. The CDR3 region has the DNA TGTGCCAGCTCATCTAACGAGGGCGGGGGCTACACCTTC.

The rearrangement uses TRBV2 and TRBJ1-1, with D possibly being TRBD1 (6 bases). The CDR3 runs 14 residues. Germline V gene lookup returns CDR1 SNHLY and CDR2 FYNNEI. Trimming pared 2 bases from V and 5 bases from J, leaving 12 bases between. The CDR3 DNA sequence: TGTGCCAGCAGTGAACTGGGGGCGGGTACTGAAGCTTTCTTT. This translates into CASSELGAGTEAFF. Complete variable domain (other parts from reference TRBV2 and TRBJ1-1): EPEVTQTPSHQVTQMGQEVILRCVPISNHLYFYWYRQILGQKVEFLVSFYNNEISEKSEIFDDQFSVERPDGSNFTLKIRSTKLEDSAMYFCASSELGAGTEAFFGQGTRLTVV.

This clone has a single count. The chain joins TRBV7-9 to TRBJ1-2; D may be TRBD1 (6 bases). Germline V CDR1 and CDR2: SEHNR, FQNEAQ (reference sequence). The CDR3 extends over 12 amino acids. The germline V and J ends were trimmed by 5 bases and 6 bases, with 10 bases remaining between them. CDR3 residues: CASSPKGDGYTF. The CDR3 coding sequence is TGTGCCAGCAGCCCCAAGGGGGATGGCTACACCTTC.

The chain is built from TRBV29-1 and TRBJ2-1; D call uncertain. Looked up from germline, CDR1 is SQVTM and CDR2 is ANQGSEA. The CDR3 has 16 residues. V lost 1 base to trimming and J lost 0 bases, with 13 bases between them. Here the CDR3 DNA reads TGCAGCGTTGAAGGTACAGTGATTAGCTCCTACAATGAGCAGTTCTTC. Translation gives CSVEGTVISSYNEQFF.

The rearrangement joins TRBV4-2 to TRBJ2-7; 14 bases fit TRBD2. V dropped 0 bases and J dropped 0; count of bases not matched to a gene: 7. The CDR3 has 19 amino acids. Germline CDR1 is LGHNA and CDR2 is YNFKEQ. CDR3 amino acids: CASSQDGLAGGLSSYEQYF. The CDR3 DNA sequence: TGTGCCAGCAGCCAAGACGGACTAGCGGGGGGCCTGAGCTCCTACGAGCAGTACTTC.

The chain links TRBV28 to TRBJ1-1, with TRBD1 matching over 9 bases. The length of the CDR3 is 15 residues. CDR1 and CDR2 (germline): MDHEN, SYDVKM. Trimming took 5 bases from V and 1 from J; bases not matched to a gene: 5. As DNA, the CDR3 is TGTGCCAGCAGTCCCACGACAGGGGGGAACACTGAAGCTTTCTTT. This sequence encodes CASSPTTGGNTEAFF.

This clone turned up a few times. CDR3 sequence reads: CASSTFRDYSYEQYF. The CDR3 DNA reads as TGTGCCAGCAGCACCTTCAGGGACTACTCCTACGAGCAGTACTTC. The chain recombines TRBV13 with TRBJ2-7; 7 positions agree with TRBD2. V lost 5 bases and J lost 0; bases outside the gene matches: 7. CDR1 PRHDT and CDR2 FYEKMQ come from the germline V gene (reference sequence). The CDR3 consists of 15 residues.

The V and J genes are TRBV28 and TRBJ2-6, with a tentative D call TRBD1 (6 bases). CDR1 is MDHEN, CDR2 SYDVKM, per germline. V was pared by 6 bases and J by 1 base, with 16 bases between. The CDR3 runs to 17 residues. The CDR3 DNA reads TGTGCCAGCAGCGTACCGGGACATTCATCTGGGGCCAACGTCCTGACTTTC. This encodes CASSVPGHSSGANVLTF.

The table lists this clone with a count of one. The gene calls are TRBV19 and TRBJ2-7; 10 bases are shared with TRBD1. Germline V gives CDR1 LNHDA, CDR2 SQIVND (reference sequence). The length of the CDR3 is 16 residues. With 0 bases clipped from V and 2 bases from J, the junction kept 4 bases outside the gene matches. CDR3 in amino acids: CASSIEGTGVTYEQYF. Written as DNA, the CDR3 is TGTGCCAGTAGTATAGAAGGGACAGGGGTAACCTACGAGCAGTACTTC.

The chain joins TRBV10-3 to TRBJ1-2, with unresolved D. Trimming left V 3 bases short and J 2 bases short, with 13 bases between. Germline V gene sequence: CDR1 ENHRY, CDR2 SYGVKD. The CDR3 is made up of 15 amino acids. CDR3 sequence: CAISENVTPNYGYTF. The CDR3 bases are TGTGCCATCAGTGAAAACGTGACTCCAAACTATGGCTACACCTTC.

The chain recombines TRBV28 with TRBJ1-5, with 7 bases identical to TRBD1. The CDR3 sequence is 14 residues long. V was pared by 7 bases and J by 4 bases, with 7 bases of the junction left unmatched. The germline CDR1 and CDR2 sequences are MDHEN and SYDVKM. The CDR3 DNA is TGTGCCAGCAAAACGGACAGGTGGAATCAGCCCCAGCATTTT. This gives the protein CASKTDRWNQPQHF.

This clone was counted only a few times. V is TRBV9 and J is TRBJ1-2, with D unresolved. Trimming removed 3 bases from V and 8 bases from J, with 8 bases in between. Germline values: CDR1 SGDLS, CDR2 YYNGEE. The CDR3 has 11 amino acids. The CDR3 is CASSAGKGYTF. CDR3 nucleotide sequence: TGTGCCAGCAGCGCGGGAAAAGGCTACACCTTC.

The CDR3 reads CASSEVRRGAYNEQFF. CDR3 nucleotides: TGTGCCAGCAGCGAAGTGAGGCGGGGGGCCTACAATGAGCAGTTCTTC. The chain carries TRBV7-8 and TRBJ2-1; TRBD2 matches 8 bases. The CDR3 sequence is 16 residues long. V lost 5 bases and J lost 2; bases outside the gene matches: 8. Germline V gene data show CDR1 as SGHVS and CDR2 as FQNEAQ.

The DNA for the CDR3 is TGTGCCAGCAGGCGGACTAGCGGGGGAGGGTACACCGGGGAGCTGTTTTTT. Amino acids: CASRRTSGGGYTGELFF. The chain links TRBV28 to TRBJ2-2; 13 positions agree with TRBD2. This CDR3 region has 17 residues. Trimming took 6 bases from V and 3 from J; bases not matched to a gene: 7. Germline loops: CDR1 MDHEN, CDR2 SYDVKM.

This rearrangement joins TRBV10-3 to TRBJ2-7, with 13 bases identical to TRBD2. The CDR3 totals 16 residues. In germline, CDR1 is ENHRY, CDR2 SYGVKD. Unmatched junction bases numbered 9, after V lost 10 bases and J lost 0 bases. For the CDR3, the DNA is TGTGCCAGTCGACGGACTAGCGGGGGCCTCTCCTACGAGCAGTACTTC. Protein sequence: CASRRTSGGLSYEQYF.

The chain carries TRBV5-1 and TRBJ2-1, with D maybe TRBD1 (6 bases). Per germline, CDR1 SGHRS and CDR2 YFSETQ. The CDR3 totals 15 residues. Trimming took off 1 base at V and 6 bases at J, with 14 bases between the two ends. As DNA, the CDR3 is TGCGCCAGCAGCTTGACCTCGACAGGTGGCAATGAGCAGTTCTTC. This encodes CASSLTSTGGNEQFF.

J is TRBJ2-3 and V is TRBV7-2; 13 nucleotides match TRBD2. The CDR3 totals 16 residues. Germline V gene lookup returns CDR1 SGHTA and CDR2 FQGNSA. V lost 2 bases and J lost 3; bases outside the gene matches: 2. CDR3: CASSLLTSGGTDTQYF. CDR3 in DNA: TGTGCCAGCAGCTTACTGACTAGCGGGGGGACAGATACGCAGTATTTT.

The rearrangement links TRBV7-2 to TRBJ2-7, with D possibly being TRBD2 (6 bases). This CDR3 contains 16 residues. CDR1 SGHTA and CDR2 FQGNSA come from the germline V gene. Trimming stripped 2 bases from V and 2 bases from J, with 16 bases between. CDR3 coding DNA: TGTGCCAGCAGCTTAACCGGGGGAGCCCTGCCCTACGAGCAGTACTTC. Protein: CASSLTGGALPYEQYF.